This paragraph covers one T cell receptor (beta chain) sequence. These data belong to a study of response to subunit inactivated influenza vaccine. The ends were cut back, 1 base at V and 4 bases at J, with 10 bases in the middle. Germline V gene data show CDR1 as MDHEN and CDR2 as SYDVKM. The CDR3 is made up of 14 amino acids. Via MiXCR, TCRdb re-called the RT-PCR reads, giving one row per CDR3 protein. The data contain fewer than 600,000 distinct CDR3 sequences, around 7.9% of them singletons. The sequenced sample was PBMCs from blood, obtained around 25 months after vaccination. The sequence was obtained from a man between 50 and 75 years old who received an inactivated influenza vaccine. The chain joins TRBV28 to TRBJ2-5; D is possibly TRBD1 (6 bases). In DNA, the CDR3 is TGTGCCAGCAGTTTATCGCCCAGGGGAGAGACCCAGTACTTC. Protein product: CASSLSPRGETQYF.